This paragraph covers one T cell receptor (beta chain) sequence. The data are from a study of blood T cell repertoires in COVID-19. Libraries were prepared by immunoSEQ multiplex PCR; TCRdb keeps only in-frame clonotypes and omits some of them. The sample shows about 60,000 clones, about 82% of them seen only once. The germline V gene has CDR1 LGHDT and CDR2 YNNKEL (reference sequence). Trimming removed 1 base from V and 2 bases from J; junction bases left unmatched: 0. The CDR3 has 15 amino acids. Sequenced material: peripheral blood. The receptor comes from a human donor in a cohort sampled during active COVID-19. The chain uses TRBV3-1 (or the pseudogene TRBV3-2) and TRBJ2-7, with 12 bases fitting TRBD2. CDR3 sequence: CASSQGLAGAYEQYF. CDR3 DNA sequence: TGTGCCAGCAGCCAAGGACTAGCGGGGGCCTACGAGCAGTACTTC.